The 24 T cell receptor beta chains below all came from one sample that was sequenced in a study of shared clonotypes between healthy human individuals. Sequencing was performed with immunoSEQ multiplex PCR; in TCRdb, only in-frame clones are kept and a portion is missing. This repertoire shows some 1 million clones, approximately 70% found once; its top ten account for approximately 1.5%. Input material: memory CD4+ T cells sorted from blood. Subset specified: CD45RA-negative fraction. The receptors derive from a man aged 18 to 30 in good health.

The chain links TRBV7-9 to TRBJ2-3; maybe TRBD1 (6 bases). Germline V CDR1 and CDR2: SEHNR, FQNEAQ (reference sequence). CDR3 length: 16 residues. Trimming removed 2 bases from V and 0 bases from J, with 12 bases in between. The CDR3 reads CASSLLQGVSTDTQYF. The CDR3 DNA is TGTGCCAGCAGCTTACTACAGGGAGTTAGCACAGATACGCAGTATTTT.

This sequence joins TRBV30 and TRBJ1-1; D is ambiguous. This CDR3 is 13 amino acids long. From germline, CDR1 is GTSNPN and CDR2 SVGIG (reference sequence). V dropped 3 bases and J dropped 1 base, with 9 bases sitting between them. The chain's CDR3 is CAWSIQANTEAFF. CDR3 nucleotide sequence: TGTGCCTGGAGCATCCAAGCGAACACTGAAGCTTTCTTT.

The chain uses TRBV11-3 and TRBJ2-1; 8 bases line up with TRBD1. This CDR3 has 12 amino acids. Per germline, CDR1 SGHNT and CDR2 YENEEA. The V gene end was trimmed by 5 bases and the J gene end by 8 bases; junction bases not matched to a gene: 2. CDR3: CASSNRGYEQFF. DNA of the CDR3: TGTGCCAGCAGCAACAGGGGGTATGAGCAGTTCTTC.

This chain links TRBV27 with TRBJ2-6; D remains ambiguous. V shed 7 bases and J shed 1 base, with 5 bases lying between them. This CDR3 has 13 amino acids. Germline loops: CDR1 MNHEY, CDR2 SMNVEV (reference sequence). CDR3 residues: CASMRSGANVLTF. In nucleotides, the CDR3 is TGTGCCAGCATGAGGTCTGGGGCCAACGTCCTGACTTTC.

This clone was picked up a small number of times. This chain joins TRBV30 and TRBJ2-3, with 9 nucleotides matching TRBD1. The germline V gene encodes CDR1 GTSNPN and CDR2 SVGIG (reference sequence). The CDR3 has 16 amino acids. Trimming removed 2 bases from V and 2 bases from J; junction bases left unmatched: 8. The CDR3 region is CAWSRGQGRNTDTQYF. The CDR3 bases are TGTGCCTGGAGTCGCGGACAGGGGAGGAACACAGATACGCAGTATTTT.

The chain combines TRBV5-5 with TRBJ1-1; perhaps TRBD1 as D (6 bases). Germline values: CDR1 SGHKS, CDR2 YYEKEE (reference sequence). CDR3 length: 15 amino acids. Trimming shortened V by 4 bases and J by 4 bases, and 17 bases separated the two germline ends. The CDR3 is CASSGGRGGGTEAFF. The CDR3 nucleotides read TGTGCCAGCAGCGGCGGACGGGGAGGGGGCACTGAAGCTTTCTTT.

The chain recombines TRBV19 with TRBJ1-3; TRBD1 matches at 7 bases. The J segment lost 2 bases and the V segment lost 6 bases, leaving 4 bases of the junction unmatched. The germline CDR1 and CDR2 sequences are LNHDA and SQIVND (reference sequence). There are 14 residues in the CDR3. The CDR3 sequence is CASSTTGTGNTIYF. CDR3 bases: TGTGCCAGTAGCACGACAGGGACTGGAAACACCATATATTTT.

V is TRBV5-1 and J is TRBJ2-5, with 8 bases that match TRBD2. The CDR3 sequence is 15 residues long. The germline V gene encodes CDR1 SGHRS and CDR2 YFSETQ. With V trimmed by 4 bases and J by 2 bases, 7 bases remained unmatched. The CDR3 nucleotides are TGCGCCAGCAGCCTGCCCCGACTAGCGCAAGAGACCCAGTACTTC. Protein: CASSLPRLAQETQYF.

The rearrangement joins TRBV6-6 to TRBJ1-5; possibly TRBD1 for D (6 bases). The germline V and J ends were trimmed by 4 bases and 5 bases, with 12 bases remaining between them. Germline V CDR1 and CDR2: MNHNY, SVGAGI (reference sequence). This CDR3 region has 14 residues. The CDR3 protein is CASSFDRRYQPQHF. The CDR3 region has the DNA TGTGCCAGCAGTTTTGACAGGAGATATCAGCCCCAGCATTTT.

The chain is built from TRBV9 and TRBJ2-2; 11 bases fit TRBD1. Trimming cost V 4 bases and J 0 bases; bases outside gene matches: 2. Germline V gene data show CDR1 as SGDLS and CDR2 as YYNGEE. CDR3 length equals 16 residues. The DNA of the CDR3 is TGTGCCAGCAGCCCGGGACAGGGGGCGAACACCGGGGAGCTGTTTTTT. The encoded protein is CASSPGQGANTGELFF.

This clone was counted between two and nine times. The V gene is TRBV19, the J gene TRBJ2-1; perhaps TRBD2 as D (6 bases). The germline V gene has CDR1 LNHDA and CDR2 SQIVND (reference sequence). There are 14 residues in the CDR3. The ends were cut back, 1 base at V and 6 bases at J, with 10 bases in the middle. In nucleotides, the CDR3 is TGTGCCAGTAGTATAGTGGAGGGGCCCAATGAGCAGTTCTTC. This codes for CASSIVEGPNEQFF.

The rearrangement uses TRBV7-9 and TRBJ2-3; 10 nucleotides line up with TRBD1. Germline trimming cut 6 bases from V and 4 bases from J; bases unmatched to any gene: 4. The CDR3 totals 14 residues. The germline CDR1 and CDR2 sequences are SEHNR and FQNEAQ (reference sequence). The CDR3 sequence is CASRGQGSPDTQYF. The CDR3 nucleotides read TGTGCCAGCAGGGGACAGGGGTCCCCAGATACGCAGTATTTT.

CDR3 protein: CASSPTGRPEQYF. CDR3 sequence (DNA): TGTGCCAGCAGCCCGACCGGGAGACCCGAGCAGTACTTC. The rearrangement joins TRBV5-3 to TRBJ2-7; possible D gene TRBD2, 6 bases. TRBV5-3 falls under the ORF class, with uncertain function. The CDR3 is 13 amino acids. V was clipped by 8 bases and J by 6 bases, with 18 bases between them.

The chain couples TRBV7-9 to TRBJ2-3; 7 bases are shared with TRBD2. The CDR3 runs 14 residues. CDR1 and CDR2 (germline): SEHNR, FQNEAQ (reference sequence). The ends lost 5 bases at V and 2 bases at J; junction bases unmatched: 4. In nucleotides, the CDR3 is TGTGCCAGCAGCACAGCGGGACCCACAGATACGCAGTATTTT. It specifies CASSTAGPTDTQYF.

Notes on this clone: Other DNA variants within this sample encode the same CDR3. The chain combines TRBV15 with TRBJ2-3; D unresolved. The CDR3 contains 13 residues. CDR1 is LNHNV and CDR2 is YYDKDF in the germline V gene (reference sequence). Trimming pared 0 bases from V and 5 bases from J, leaving 6 bases between. The CDR3 loop is CATSRDPQDTQYF. DNA for the CDR3: TGTGCCACCAGCAGAGATCCCCAAGATACGCAGTATTTT.

The rearrangement joins TRBV18 to TRBJ2-7; 8 bases are shared with TRBD1. CDR1 and CDR2 (germline): KGHSH, LQKENI. The CDR3 is 14 residues long. After removal of 4 bases from V and 5 bases from J, the junction contained 7 bases not matched to a gene. CDR3 sequence (DNA): TGTGCCAGCTCACTGGGACAGGAAGGCAACGAGCAGTACTTC. Translating gives CASSLGQEGNEQYF.

This chain connects TRBV7-2 to TRBJ2-7; 8 bases align to TRBD1. This CDR3 comprises 16 residues. Trimming removed 0 bases from V and 1 base from J; junction bases left unmatched: 5. The germline gives CDR1 SGHTA, CDR2 FQGNSA. CDR3: CASSLATGARSYEQYF. DNA for the CDR3: TGTGCCAGCAGCTTAGCGACAGGGGCGAGGTCCTACGAGCAGTACTTC.

This sequence joins TRBV2 and TRBJ1-5; 8 bases agree with TRBD1. The germline gives CDR1 SNHLY, CDR2 FYNNEI. The length of the CDR3 is 13 residues. Trimming at V came to 5 bases and at J to 5 bases, leaving 2 bases not matched to a gene. CDR3 coding DNA: TGTGCCAGCAGTCCGACAGGGGATCAGCCCCAGCATTTT. Translated, it gives CASSPTGDQPQHF. Full variable domain (rest looked up from reference TRBV2 and TRBJ1-5): EPEVTQTPSHQVTQMGQEVILRCVPISNHLYFYWYRQILGQKVEFLVSFYNNEISEKSEIFDDQFSVERPDGSNFTLKIRSTKLEDSAMYFCASSPTGDQPQHFGDGTRLSIL.

J is TRBJ1-1 and V is TRBV15; no firm D call. Germline CDR1 LNHNV, CDR2 YYDKDF (reference sequence). This CDR3 spans 15 amino acids. The ends were cut back, 0 bases at V and 4 bases at J, with 12 bases in the middle. The CDR3 loop reads CATSRDFAVGTEAFF. CDR3 in DNA: TGTGCCACCAGCAGAGATTTTGCGGTGGGCACTGAAGCTTTCTTT.

This clone was seen only once. The chain couples TRBV11-3 to TRBJ2-1; 13 nucleotides agree with TRBD2. With V trimmed by 5 bases and J by 8 bases, 3 bases remained unmatched. Germline V gene lookup returns CDR1 SGHNT and CDR2 YENEEA. The length of the CDR3 is 14 residues. The CDR3 is CASSRTSGSHEQFF. The CDR3 DNA reads as TGTGCCAGCAGCAGGACTAGCGGGAGCCATGAGCAGTTCTTC.

The chain uses TRBV27 and TRBJ1-6; D is unclear. This CDR3 is 15 amino acids long. V was cut by 0 bases and J by 6 bases, with 9 bases left in between. Per the germline V gene, CDR1 is MNHEY and CDR2 is SMNVEV (reference sequence). The CDR3: CASSLSARGNSPLHF. Written as DNA, the CDR3 is TGTGCCAGCAGTTTATCGGCCAGAGGTAATTCACCCCTCCACTTT.

The rearrangement joins TRBV5-1 to TRBJ2-7; D is possibly TRBD1 (5 bases). CDR1 and CDR2 from the germline V gene are SGHRS and YFSETQ. With 6 bases removed from V and 3 bases from J, the gap between germline ends came to 13 bases. This CDR3 has 13 amino acids. The CDR3 is CASKGQTNYEQYF. The CDR3 DNA is TGCGCCAGCAAGGGGCAGACGAACTACGAGCAGTACTTC.

The chain carries TRBV5-1 and TRBJ1-2; the D gene is possibly TRBD1 (5 bases). Between the trimmed V and J ends, which lost 4 bases and 4 bases, there was a span of 17 bases. CDR3 length: 15 amino acids. Germline CDR1 and CDR2: SGHRS and YFSETQ. The CDR3, as DNA: TGCGCCAGCAGCATCTACGGAGGGGAGGGCTATGGCTACACCTTC. Its translation is CASSIYGGEGYGYTF.

The V call is TRBV30, the J call TRBJ1-2; TRBD1 is a possible D gene (6 bases). The CDR3 extends over 12 amino acids. Germline lookup yields CDR1 GTSNPN and CDR2 SVGIG (reference sequence). V lost 1 base to trimming and J lost 3 bases, with 6 bases between them. CDR3 nucleotide sequence: TGTGCCTGGAGTGAGGGGGACTATGGCTACACCTTC. It specifies CAWSEGDYGYTF.